The 8 T cell receptor beta chains below come from one sample, sequenced in a study of T cell responses to AZD1222 COVID-19 vaccine. Assay: immunoSEQ multiplex PCR; the TCRdb copy retains only in-frame clones and omits some. In the table there are 66,000 or so clones, 70% to 80% of which are singletons. Sample: peripheral blood, taken on day 0 of MenACWY control vaccination. All receptors derive from an adult in good health.

The chain links TRBV2 to TRBJ2-3; the match to TRBD2 covers 11 bases. The V gene's germline CDR1 is SNHLY and CDR2 FYNNEI. The CDR3 has 15 amino acids. V lost 10 bases to trimming and J lost 1 base; unmatched junction nucleotides: 7. The CDR3 here is CATFGTSGRTDTQYF. In DNA, the CDR3 is TGTGCCACCTTTGGGACTAGCGGCCGCACAGATACGCAGTATTTT.

The genes are TRBV29-1 and TRBJ2-5, with TRBD2 matching 12 bases. V was pared by 4 bases and J by 4 bases, with 7 bases of the junction left unmatched. There are 15 residues in the CDR3. Germline V lookup: CDR1 SQVTM, CDR2 ANQGSEA. The CDR3, as DNA: TGCAGCGTTGGGCTAGCGGGGGGGCTGGGAGAGACCCAGTACTTC. Its translation is CSVGLAGGLGETQYF.

The DNA for the CDR3 is TGTGCCAGCAGCGAGGGACAGGGGATAGGTAATGAAAAACTGTTTTTT. This gives the protein CASSEGQGIGNEKLFF. The chain joins TRBV9 to TRBJ1-4; 10 bases are shared with TRBD1. Per germline, CDR1 SGDLS and CDR2 YYNGEE. The V gene end was trimmed by 3 bases and the J gene end by 4 bases; junction bases not matched to a gene: 6. The CDR3 contains 16 residues.

DNA for the CDR3: TGTGCCAGCAGTTACCAGTCGGGACAGGGGTTCGATCAGCCCCAGCATTTT. This translates into CASSYQSGQGFDQPQHF. The rearrangement uses TRBV6-2 or TRBV6-3 and TRBJ1-5; 10 nucleotides match TRBD1. Germline V CDR1 and CDR2: MNHEY, SVGEGT. The CDR3 consists of 17 residues. J was trimmed by 5 bases and V by 2 bases; bases with no gene match: 9.

V is TRBV7-2 and J is TRBJ2-3, with D possibly being TRBD2 (5 bases). Trimming left V 3 bases short and J 6 bases short, with 13 bases between. CDR3 length: 14 amino acids. Germline CDR1 and CDR2: SGHTA and FQGNSA. The CDR3 DNA reads TGTGCCAGCAGCTTCCTACGGGGTGGGGATACGCAGTATTTT. Protein product: CASSFLRGGDTQYF.

This clone came up once. The gene calls are TRBV11-2 and TRBJ2-1; no clear D. The CDR3 has 14 residues. V was shortened by 1 base and J by 7 bases, with 11 bases between the two germline ends. Germline V gene lookup returns CDR1 SGHAT and CDR2 FQNNGV. CDR3 coding DNA: TGTGCCAGCAGCTTAGGTAGCAGCTCGAATGAGCAGTTCTTC. Translated: CASSLGSSSNEQFF.

The genes are TRBV30 and TRBJ1-2; TRBD1 is a possible D gene (5 bases). Germline V gives CDR1 GTSNPN, CDR2 SVGIG (reference sequence). V lost 3 bases and J lost 8, with 13 bases in between. The CDR3 runs 12 residues. The CDR3 DNA is TGTGCCTGGAGCACTGGGGCGCAGGGCTACACCTTC. It is translated as CAWSTGAQGYTF.

The chain couples TRBV6-5 to TRBJ1-1, with 7 nucleotides matching TRBD1. The CDR3 loop spans 14 amino acids. J lost 5 bases, V lost 7 bases, and 10 bases had no gene match. From germline, CDR1 is MNHEY and CDR2 SVGAGI. CDR3 DNA sequence: TGTGCCAGCACCAGGACAGGAAGGAGGACTGAAGCTTTCTTT. The encoded protein is CASTRTGRRTEAFF.